One sample yielded the 2 T cell receptor beta chains listed below, sequenced in a study of PD-L1 blockade in urothelial cancer. Clones were read by immunoSEQ multiplex PCR, and TCRdb kept only the in-frame ones, dropping some. The top ten hold around 9.3% of the sample, which has 45,000 to 55,000 clones, approximately 86% seen once. Time point noted: peripheral blood 6 weeks after treatment start. Sequenced material: PBMCs, taken around atezolizumab (anti-PD-L1) treatment. These receptors were taken from a man aged 55 to 70 with urothelial cancer.

The rearrangement links TRBV5-4 to TRBJ2-1, with D possibly being TRBD2 (7 bases). Germline V lookup: CDR1 SGHNT, CDR2 YYREEE (reference sequence). This CDR3 has 15 amino acids. V was trimmed by 0 bases and J by 7 bases, leaving 14 bases between them. This CDR3 is CASSLVRGAKNEQFF. CDR3 nucleotide sequence: TGTGCCAGCAGCTTGGTCCGGGGGGCTAAAAATGAGCAGTTCTTC.

This rearrangement joins TRBV14 to TRBJ1-1; 7 nucleotides line up with TRBD1. Germline V gene lookup returns CDR1 SGHDN and CDR2 FVKESK. The CDR3 runs 14 residues. V lost 4 bases to trimming and J lost 0 bases; unmatched junction nucleotides: 2. CDR3 coding DNA: TGTGCCAGCAGCCTGGGACAGCTGAACACTGAAGCTTTCTTT. It yields the protein CASSLGQLNTEAFF. The whole variable domain, remainder taken from reference TRBV14 and TRBJ1-1, is EAGVTQFPSHSVIEKGQTVTLRCDPISGHDNLYWYRRVMGKEIKFLLHFVKESKQDESGMPNNRFLAERTGGTYSTLKVQPAELEDSGVYFCASSLGQLNTEAFFGQGTRLTVV.